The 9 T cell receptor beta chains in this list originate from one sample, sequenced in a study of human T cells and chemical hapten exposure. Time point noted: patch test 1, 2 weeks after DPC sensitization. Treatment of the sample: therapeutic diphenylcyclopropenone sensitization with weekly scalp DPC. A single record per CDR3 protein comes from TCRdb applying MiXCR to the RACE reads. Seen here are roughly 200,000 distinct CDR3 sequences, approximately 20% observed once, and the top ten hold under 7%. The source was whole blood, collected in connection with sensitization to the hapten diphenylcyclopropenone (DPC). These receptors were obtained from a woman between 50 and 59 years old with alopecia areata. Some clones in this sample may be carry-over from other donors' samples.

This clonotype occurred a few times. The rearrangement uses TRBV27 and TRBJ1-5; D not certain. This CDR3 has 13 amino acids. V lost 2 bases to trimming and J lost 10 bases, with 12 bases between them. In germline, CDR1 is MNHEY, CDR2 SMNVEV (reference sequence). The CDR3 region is CASSLRVALPQHF. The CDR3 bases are TGTGCCAGCAGTTTACGTGTTGCCCTACCCCAGCATTTT.

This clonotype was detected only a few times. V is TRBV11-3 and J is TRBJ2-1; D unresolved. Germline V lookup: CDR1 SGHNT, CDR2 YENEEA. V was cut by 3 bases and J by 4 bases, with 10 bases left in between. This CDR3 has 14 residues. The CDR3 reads CASSFDTQYNEQFF. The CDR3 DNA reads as TGTGCCAGCAGCTTCGATACCCAATACAATGAGCAGTTCTTC. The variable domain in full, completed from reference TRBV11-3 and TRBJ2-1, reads EAGVVQSPRYKIIEKKQPVAFWCNPISGHNTLYWYLQNLGQGPELLIRYENEEAVDDSQLPKDRFSAERLKGVDSTLKIQPAELGDSAVYLCASSFDTQYNEQFFGPGTRLTVL.

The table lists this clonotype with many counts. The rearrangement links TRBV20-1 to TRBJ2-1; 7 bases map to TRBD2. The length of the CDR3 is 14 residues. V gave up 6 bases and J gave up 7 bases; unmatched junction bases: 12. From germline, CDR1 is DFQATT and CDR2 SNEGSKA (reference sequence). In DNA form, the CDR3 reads TGCAGTGCCGATATGAGGGAGGGCCTTAATGAGCAGTTCTTC. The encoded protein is CSADMREGLNEQFF.

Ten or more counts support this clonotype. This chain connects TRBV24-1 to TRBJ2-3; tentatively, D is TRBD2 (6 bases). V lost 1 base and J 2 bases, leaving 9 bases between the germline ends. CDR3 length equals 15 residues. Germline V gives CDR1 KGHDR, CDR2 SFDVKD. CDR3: CATSDLTGDTDTQYF. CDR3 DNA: TGTGCCACCAGTGATTTAACGGGAGACACAGATACGCAGTATTTT.

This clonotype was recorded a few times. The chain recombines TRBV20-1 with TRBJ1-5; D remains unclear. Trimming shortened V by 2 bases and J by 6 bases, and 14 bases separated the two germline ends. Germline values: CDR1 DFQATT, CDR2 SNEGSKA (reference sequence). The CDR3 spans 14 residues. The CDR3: CSARTGDLGQPQHF. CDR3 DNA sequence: TGCAGTGCTAGAACGGGAGACTTGGGTCAGCCCCAGCATTTT.

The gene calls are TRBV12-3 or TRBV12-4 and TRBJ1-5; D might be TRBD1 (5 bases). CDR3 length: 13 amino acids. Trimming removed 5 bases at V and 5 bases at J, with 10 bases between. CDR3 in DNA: TGTGCCAGCAGTAGGGGTCGGGATCAGCCCCAGCATTTT. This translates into CASSRGRDQPQHF.

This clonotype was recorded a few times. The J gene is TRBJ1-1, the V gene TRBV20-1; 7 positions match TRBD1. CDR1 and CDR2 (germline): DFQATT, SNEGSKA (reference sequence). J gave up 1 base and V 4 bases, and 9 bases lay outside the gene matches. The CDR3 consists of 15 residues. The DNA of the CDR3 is TGCAGTGCTACTAGGGACAGTGCTCGGAACACTGAAGCTTTCTTT. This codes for CSATRDSARNTEAFF.

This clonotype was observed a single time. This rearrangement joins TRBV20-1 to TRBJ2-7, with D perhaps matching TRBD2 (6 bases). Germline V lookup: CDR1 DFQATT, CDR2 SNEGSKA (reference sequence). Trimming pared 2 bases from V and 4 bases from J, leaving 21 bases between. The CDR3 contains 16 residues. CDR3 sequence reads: CSARPSSSAAGYEQYF. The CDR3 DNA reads TGCAGTGCTAGACCTTCGTCTAGCGCCGCGGGGTACGAGCAGTACTTC.

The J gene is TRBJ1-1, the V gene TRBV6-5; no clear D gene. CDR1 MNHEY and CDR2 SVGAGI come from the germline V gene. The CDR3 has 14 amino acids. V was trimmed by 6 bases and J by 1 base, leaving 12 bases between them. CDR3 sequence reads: CASRPHTENTEAFF. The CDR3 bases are TGTGCCAGCAGGCCCCATACAGAGAACACTGAAGCTTTCTTT.